These 32 T cell receptor beta chains came from one sample sequenced in a study of T cells in localized non-small cell lung cancer. Measured with immunoSEQ multiplex PCR; TCRdb has only the in-frame clones, and not every one. The table has about 64,000 clones, roughly four fifths seen once. Sequencing used PBMCs, obtained before any cancer treatment. These receptors all come from a man aged 35 to 69 with stage II lung adenocarcinoma.

Only a few counts were recorded for this clone. The chain links TRBV6-1 to TRBJ1-1; possibly TRBD1 for D (6 bases). This CDR3 is 12 amino acids long. Looked up from germline, CDR1 is MNHNS and CDR2 is SASEGT. Trimming removed 5 bases at V and 8 bases at J, with 12 bases between. CDR3 protein: CASSLRQAEAFF. The CDR3 coding sequence is TGTGCCAGCAGTCTCCGACAGGCCGAAGCTTTCTTT.

The gene calls are TRBV11-3 and TRBJ2-2; 9 bases are a match to TRBD1. CDR1 is SGHNT, CDR2 YENEEA, per germline. V shed 1 base and J 5 bases; nucleotides not matched to a gene: 5. CDR3 length equals 16 residues. The CDR3 protein is CASSLGGQGRTGELFF. DNA of the CDR3: TGTGCCAGCAGCTTAGGGGGACAGGGAAGAACCGGGGAGCTGTTTTTT.

The rearrangement uses TRBV5-8 and TRBJ1-5; D may be TRBD1 (6 bases). Germline loops: CDR1 SGHTS, CDR2 YDEGEE. The CDR3 covers 15 residues. V lost 0 bases and J 4 bases, leaving 11 bases between the germline ends. The CDR3 bases are TGTGCCAGCAGCTTGGGGGGGGCCCTTAATCAGCCCCAGCATTTT. Its translation is CASSLGGALNQPQHF.

The chain couples TRBV1 to TRBJ1-5; no check of the table's D call, TRBD1, against the DNA was made. TRBV1 counts as a pseudogene. This CDR3 is built from 19 residues. The CDR3 coding sequence is TGCACCAGCAGCCCACCGACAGGGGCCCTACTCTTTAGCAATCAGCCCCAGCATTTT. Translation: CTSSPPTGALLFSNQPQHF.

This clone was picked up a small number of times. The same CDR3 is also encoded by other DNA sequences in this sample. The rearrangement uses TRBV18 and TRBJ1-3; D not certain. The CDR3 extends over 13 amino acids. Trimming pared 3 bases from V and 0 bases from J, leaving 3 bases between. Germline CDR1 is KGHSH and CDR2 is LQKENI. This chain's CDR3 is CASSPTSGNTIYF. The DNA of the CDR3 is TGTGCCAGCTCACCCACCTCTGGAAACACCATATATTTT.

V gene TRBV10-2 combines with J gene TRBJ1-5; no clear D. The CDR3 has 14 residues. Germline CDR1 and CDR2: WSHSY and SAAADI. V dropped 1 base and J dropped 4 bases, with 8 bases sitting between them. DNA of the CDR3: TGCGCCAGCAGTGAGTTAGGGCGGAATCAGCCCCAGCATTTT. Protein: CASSELGRNQPQHF.

V usage is TRBV10-3 and J usage is TRBJ2-7, with 10 bases aligning to TRBD2. After removal of 5 bases from V and 0 bases from J, the junction contained 1 base not matched to a gene. Germline CDR1 and CDR2: ENHRY and SYGVKD. The CDR3 totals 14 residues. In DNA, the CDR3 is TGTGCCATCAGTCCTAGCGGGAGCTCCTACGAGCAGTACTTC. This sequence encodes CAISPSGSSYEQYF.

The chain uses TRBV4-1 and TRBJ2-3; 7 bases are shared with TRBD1. V gave up 5 bases and J gave up 1 base; unmatched junction bases: 9. CDR1 and CDR2 from the germline V gene are MGHRA and YSYEKL. This CDR3 has 16 residues. The CDR3 sequence is CASSFYRGSGTDTQYF. The CDR3 DNA reads as TGCGCCAGCAGCTTCTACAGGGGATCAGGCACAGATACGCAGTATTTT.

This chain uses TRBV10-3 with TRBJ2-3, with unresolved D. The length of the CDR3 is 15 residues. Germline CDR1 ENHRY, CDR2 SYGVKD. The V end lost 2 bases, the J end lost 2 bases, and 11 bases lay between the germline ends. The CDR3 reads CAISEGYSTTDTQYF. Written as DNA, the CDR3 is TGTGCCATCAGTGAGGGGTACAGCACCACAGATACGCAGTATTTT.

The chain joins TRBV7-3 to TRBJ1-5; 8 positions agree with TRBD1. The CDR3 is 15 residues long. Germline values: CDR1 SGHTA, CDR2 FQGTGA. V trimming: 0 bases; J trimming: 3 bases; junction bases outside the gene matches: 1. CDR3 sequence (DNA): TGTGCCAGCAGCTTAACGGGACAGGTCAATCAGCCCCAGCATTTT. Translated: CASSLTGQVNQPQHF. The variable domain in full, with the rest retrieved from reference TRBV7-3 and TRBJ1-5, is GAGVSQTPSNKVTEKGKYVELRCDPISGHTALYWYRQSLGQGPEFLIYFQGTGAADDSGLPNDRFFAVRPEGSVSTLKIQRTERGDSAVYLCASSLTGQVNQPQHFGDGTRLSIL.

A remark on this clone: Given a much more abundant clone one base away, this may be a read error. V and J are TRBV7-6 and TRBJ1-5; D is unresolved. The CDR3 consists of 16 residues. CDR1 and CDR2 (germline): SGHVS, FNYEAQ. In DNA form, the CDR3 reads TGTGCCAGCAGCTTAACGGGCGTGGGAGGCAATCAGCCCCGGCATTTT. Residues: CASSLTGVGGNQPRHF.

The chain employs TRBV30 and TRBJ1-5, with D possibly matching TRBD1 (6 bases). This CDR3 spans 13 amino acids. Germline V gives CDR1 GTSNPN, CDR2 SVGIG (reference sequence). With 4 bases removed from V and 6 bases from J, the gap between germline ends came to 13 bases. This CDR3 is CAWNQGRSQPQHF. CDR3 DNA sequence: TGTGCCTGGAACCAGGGGCGGTCTCAGCCCCAGCATTTT.

V usage is TRBV10-3 and J usage is TRBJ2-1, with D possibly being TRBD1 or TRBD2 (5 bases each). V lost 8 bases to trimming and J lost 6 bases, with 11 bases between them. CDR1 and CDR2 from the germline V gene are ENHRY and SYGVKD. The CDR3 covers 12 residues. DNA of the CDR3: TGTGCCATCGGGGGTCGTAGCAATGAGCAGTTCTTC. It translates to CAIGGRSNEQFF.

The chain couples TRBV5-1 to TRBJ2-7, with TRBD1 as a possible D gene (7 bases). The germline CDR1 and CDR2 sequences are SGHRS and YFSETQ. The CDR3 loop spans 16 amino acids. Trimming cost V 0 bases and J 4 bases, with 17 bases left between them. CDR3 bases: TGCGCCAGCAGCTTGGGCCAGGGGGGAATACTATACGAGCAGTACTTC. Protein sequence: CASSLGQGGILYEQYF. Full variable domain (missing parts from reference TRBV5-1 and TRBJ2-7): KAGVTQTPRYLIKTRGQQVTLSCSPISGHRSVSWYQQTPGQGLQFLFEYFSETQRNKGNFPGRFSGRQFSNSRSEMNVSTLELGDSALYLCASSLGQGGILYEQYFGPGTRLTVT.

The rearrangement uses TRBV19 and TRBJ2-2; tentatively, D is TRBD1 or TRBD2 (5 bases each). This CDR3 spans 16 amino acids. Germline CDR1 reads LNHDA; CDR2 reads SQIVND (reference sequence). Trimming pared 3 bases from V and 2 bases from J, leaving 13 bases between. The CDR3 DNA reads as TGTGCCAGTAGTATCCTGGGGACGGTAAACACCGGGGAGCTGTTTTTT. Protein: CASSILGTVNTGELFF.

This chain links TRBV9 with TRBJ2-3; D unclear. Per the germline V gene, CDR1 is SGDLS and CDR2 is YYNGEE. Trimming stripped 2 bases from V and 1 base from J, with 11 bases between. The CDR3 contains 15 residues. This chain's CDR3 is CASSVDGYGTDTQYF. In DNA form, the CDR3 reads TGTGCCAGCAGCGTCGACGGATACGGCACAGATACGCAGTATTTT.

The rearrangement joins TRBV6-5 to TRBJ1-4; D gene uncertain. Trimming left V 0 bases short and J 5 bases short, with 10 bases between. CDR1 and CDR2 (germline): MNHEY, SVGAGI. The CDR3 length is 15 residues. CDR3 in DNA: TGTGCCAGCAGTTACTCAGACGGAAGCAATGAAAAACTGTTTTTT. Protein: CASSYSDGSNEKLFF.

The V and J genes are TRBV5-1 and TRBJ2-7; D might be TRBD1 (6 bases). The CDR3 runs 13 residues. With 6 bases removed from V and 1 base from J, the gap between germline ends came to 11 bases. The germline CDR1 and CDR2 sequences are SGHRS and YFSETQ. CDR3 nucleotides: TGCGCCAGCAAACCGGACAGTTCCTACGAGCAGTACTTC. Residues: CASKPDSSYEQYF.

This chain connects TRBV11-2 to TRBJ2-2; possible D gene TRBD2, 5 bases. The CDR3 consists of 15 residues. Trimming removed 2 bases from V and 6 bases from J, with 13 bases in between. Germline-derived CDR1 and CDR2 are SGHAT and FQNNGV. The CDR3 coding sequence is TGTGCCAGCAGCTTACTCCGACTAAGCCCCGGGGAGCTGTTTTTT. Its translation is CASSLLRLSPGELFF.

The rearrangement links TRBV27 to TRBJ1-1; a weak D match, TRBD1 (5 bases). Trimming cost V 7 bases and J 1 base, with 19 bases left between them. Germline CDR1 and CDR2: MNHEY and SMNVEV (reference sequence). This CDR3 is 16 amino acids long. Here the CDR3 reads CASISLSQGENTEAFF. DNA for the CDR3: TGTGCCAGCATTTCCCTGTCCCAAGGGGAGAACACTGAAGCTTTCTTT.

The chain employs TRBV19 and TRBJ2-7; D call uncertain. The length of the CDR3 is 14 residues. V lost 2 bases and J lost 2, with 10 bases in between. In germline, CDR1 is LNHDA, CDR2 SQIVND (reference sequence). CDR3 bases: TGTGCCAGTAGTATAAGGAGTCCCCCCTACGAGCAGTACTTC. Translating gives CASSIRSPPYEQYF.

The CDR3 nucleotides are TGCGCCAGCAGCTTGGCCCTTGGTCAGCTCCAAGAGACCCAGTACTTC. Amino acid sequence: CASSLALGQLQETQYF. The V gene is TRBV5-1, the J gene TRBJ2-5; D is unclear. The germline CDR1 and CDR2 sequences are SGHRS and YFSETQ. Trimming took 0 bases from V and 1 from J, leaving 13 bases between them. The CDR3 totals 16 residues.

The rearrangement links TRBV7-9 to TRBJ2-1; 14 nucleotides agree with TRBD2. This CDR3 contains 16 residues. From germline, CDR1 is SEHNR and CDR2 FQNEAQ (reference sequence). V dropped 3 bases and J dropped 7; count of bases not matched to a gene: 5. CDR3: CASSFRLAGGWNEQFF. The CDR3, as DNA: TGTGCCAGCAGCTTCCGACTAGCGGGAGGGTGGAATGAGCAGTTCTTC.

The chain combines TRBV2 with TRBJ2-7, with 8 nucleotides matching TRBD2. This CDR3 has 12 residues. Germline-derived CDR1 and CDR2 are SNHLY and FYNNEI. Trimming removed 9 bases from V and 1 base from J; junction bases left unmatched: 2. CDR3 coding DNA: TGTGCCAGTCGGGGGGGGTCCTACGAGCAGTACTTC. Translation: CASRGGSYEQYF.

The chain is built from TRBV12-5 and TRBJ1-4; D is undetermined. There are 13 residues in the CDR3. Between the trimmed V and J ends, which lost 4 bases and 0 bases, there was a span of 3 bases. Germline V gene data show CDR1 as LGHNT and CDR2 as FRNRAP. The CDR3 DNA is TGTGCTAGTGGTTCTGCAACTAATGAAAAACTGTTTTTT. This codes for CASGSATNEKLFF.

The rearrangement uses TRBV5-1 and TRBJ2-7, with D maybe TRBD1 (5 bases). The CDR3 totals 15 residues. Germline V gene sequence: CDR1 SGHRS, CDR2 YFSETQ. V gave up 7 bases and J gave up 3 bases, with 20 bases separating them. The CDR3 DNA follows: TGCGCCAGCCGTATAGCAGGGCAAGGGAACTACGAGCAGTACTTC. It encodes CASRIAGQGNYEQYF.

This chain links TRBV10-3 with TRBJ2-3, with TRBD2 matching 9 bases. The CDR3 contains 16 residues. V gave up 4 bases and J gave up 7 bases; unmatched junction bases: 12. The V gene's germline CDR1 is ENHRY and CDR2 SYGVKD. The CDR3 DNA is TGTGCCATCAGTGGTGAAGGTAGCGGGAGTTCCTATACGCAGTATTTT. Its translation: CAISGEGSGSSYTQYF.

This chain joins TRBV7-2 and TRBJ2-7; D gene ambiguous. V lost 2 bases to trimming and J lost 6 bases, with 11 bases between them. The CDR3 extends over 13 amino acids. The germline V gene has CDR1 SGHTA and CDR2 FQGNSA. The CDR3 bases are TGTGCCAGCAGCTTACAACTCCCCGCCGAGCAGTACTTC. Translating it yields CASSLQLPAEQYF.

V usage is TRBV29-1 and J usage is TRBJ2-1; 9 nucleotides agree with TRBD2. This CDR3 comprises 20 residues. Unmatched junction bases numbered 25, after V lost 6 bases and J lost 4 bases. The V gene's germline CDR1 is SQVTM and CDR2 ANQGSEA. For the CDR3, the DNA is TGCAGCGTAGCCGGGACACTTGTTGAGGGGCGGGAGGGAAAATACAATGAGCAGTTCTTC. Translating it yields CSVAGTLVEGREGKYNEQFF.

V usage is TRBV7-2 and J usage is TRBJ2-1; D is undetermined. V shed 3 bases and J shed 7 bases, with 13 bases lying between them. The CDR3 is made up of 14 amino acids. Germline-derived CDR1 and CDR2 are SGHTA and FQGNSA. The CDR3 nucleotides read TGTGCCAGCAGCTTCGACCTCCGGGTTAATGAGCAGTTCTTC. Encoded protein: CASSFDLRVNEQFF.

This chain links TRBV7-8 with TRBJ2-7, with 14 bases that match TRBD2. V lost 2 bases to trimming and J lost 2 bases; unmatched junction nucleotides: 8. The germline V gene encodes CDR1 SGHVS and CDR2 FQNEAQ. The CDR3 consists of 18 residues. The CDR3 sequence: CASSLTRTSGRRTYEQYF. DNA of the CDR3: TGTGCCAGCAGCTTAACGAGGACTAGCGGGAGGCGAACCTACGAGCAGTACTTC.

The rearrangement links TRBV2 to TRBJ2-5; tentatively, D is TRBD2 (6 bases). CDR1 and CDR2 from the germline V gene are SNHLY and FYNNEI. The CDR3 is 13 residues long. The V end lost 6 bases, the J end lost 5 bases, and 13 bases lay between the germline ends. Here the CDR3 reads CASRNGLTETQYF. In DNA form, the CDR3 reads TGTGCCAGCAGAAACGGACTAACGGAGACCCAGTACTTC.